The next 21 T cell receptor beta chains were all read from a single sample in a study of T cell repertoires in cytomegalovirus infection. TCRdb ran MiXCR on the reads and lists one entry per CDR3 protein. The sample consists of approximately 400,000 distinct CDR3 sequences, approximately 31% of them appearing once. Sequencing was carried out using PBMCs. The origin of the receptors is a human donor in good health (CMV status not recorded). Some clones in this sample may be carry-over from other donors' samples.

The sample holds a few counts of this clonotype. The chain employs TRBV6-2 or TRBV6-3 and TRBJ2-7; D is perhaps TRBD2 (5 bases). The CDR3 runs to 12 residues. Germline V CDR1 and CDR2: MNHEY, SVGEGT. V shed 6 bases and J shed 0 bases, with 6 bases lying between them. The CDR3, as DNA: TGTGCCAGCAGGACTACCTCCTACGAGCAGTACTTC. It translates to CASRTTSYEQYF.

At least ten counts were recorded for this clonotype. The chain couples TRBV7-9 to TRBJ2-3, with D tentatively TRBD2 (5 bases). This CDR3 is 15 amino acids long. The ends were cut back, 1 base at V and 2 bases at J, with 10 bases in the middle. Germline V gene data show CDR1 as SEHNR and CDR2 as FQNEAQ (reference sequence). CDR3 protein: CASSLEGGSTDTQYF. The CDR3 coding sequence is TGTGCCAGCAGCTTAGAAGGCGGGTCCACAGATACGCAGTATTTT.

The rearrangement links TRBV7-6 to TRBJ2-1, with D maybe TRBD2 (7 bases). The length of the CDR3 is 18 residues. Trimming stripped 5 bases from V and 1 base from J, with 21 bases between. Germline V CDR1 and CDR2: SGHVS, FNYEAQ. DNA for the CDR3: TGTGCCAGCAGCCCGAAAAGGGCGGGGGCGATATCCTACAATGAGCAGTTCTTC. This sequence encodes CASSPKRAGAISYNEQFF.

V usage is TRBV14 and J usage is TRBJ2-7; D is tentatively TRBD1 or TRBD2 (7 bases each). The CDR3 totals 15 residues. The germline V gene has CDR1 SGHDN and CDR2 FVKESK. Trimming removed 4 bases at V and 0 bases at J, with 13 bases between. The CDR3 nucleotides read TGTGCCAGCAGCCCGCAGGGGGGGGCCTCCTACGAGCAGTACTTC. Residues: CASSPQGGASYEQYF.

This clonotype was counted a few times. This chain links TRBV23-1 with TRBJ2-7; possible D gene TRBD1, 6 bases. TRBV23-1 is an ORF for which the function is uncertain. This CDR3 is built from 19 residues. V was shortened by 2 bases and J by 0 bases, with 23 bases between the two germline ends. The CDR3 here is CASSQPTPRGGPDSYEQYF. Written as DNA, the CDR3 is TGCGCCAGCAGTCAACCCACCCCTCGAGGGGGTCCAGACTCCTACGAGCAGTACTTC.

This clonotype was seen a few times. V usage is TRBV12-3 or TRBV12-4 and J usage is TRBJ2-2; D gene ambiguous. V was clipped by 8 bases and J by 3 bases, with 4 bases between them. The CDR3 runs to 11 residues. DNA of the CDR3: TGTGCCAGCGATGACACCGGGGAGCTGTTTTTT. Its translation: CASDDTGELFF.

In its sample, this clonotype was seen once. The chain carries TRBV7-2 and TRBJ2-3; 7 positions agree with TRBD2. CDR3 length: 16 amino acids. V was pared by 4 bases and J by 2 bases, with 9 bases of the junction left unmatched. Germline V gene sequence: CDR1 SGHTA, CDR2 FQGNSA. The DNA for the CDR3 is TGTGCCAGCAGCTCCCGTCTAGCGGTCTTCACAGATACGCAGTATTTT. Its translation is CASSSRLAVFTDTQYF.

This clonotype occurred a few times. The chain couples TRBV12-3 or TRBV12-4 to TRBJ2-4; 8 nucleotides align to TRBD1. V lost 5 bases and J lost 2; bases outside the gene matches: 2. There are 14 residues in the CDR3. This CDR3 reads CASSHRGSKNIQYF. Here the CDR3 DNA reads TGTGCCAGCAGTCACAGGGGGTCCAAAAACATTCAGTACTTC.

This chain connects TRBV27 to TRBJ1-6; TRBD1 is a possible D gene (5 bases). The germline CDR1 and CDR2 sequences are MNHEY and SMNVEV (reference sequence). The CDR3 has 14 amino acids. The V and J ends lost 6 bases and 10 bases respectively, with 16 bases between them. The CDR3 DNA reads as TGTGCCAGCAGGCCACGGGGGGGTAAATCACCCCTCCACTTT. Its translation: CASRPRGGKSPLHF.

V usage is TRBV2 and J usage is TRBJ2-4; 7 nucleotides line up with TRBD1. CDR1 is SNHLY, CDR2 FYNNEI, per germline. Trimming took 3 bases from V and 2 from J; bases not matched to a gene: 4. The CDR3 has 15 amino acids. As DNA, the CDR3 is TGTGCCAGCAGTGAGATAGGGGGCCCCAAAAACATTCAGTACTTC. The encoded protein is CASSEIGGPKNIQYF.

In this sample, this clonotype turned up many times. The chain links TRBV6-2 or TRBV6-3 to TRBJ2-1, with unresolved D. The CDR3 runs to 13 residues. Per germline, CDR1 MNHEY and CDR2 SVGEGT. V lost 7 bases and J 0 bases, leaving 7 bases between the germline ends. CDR3 region: CASTSSSYNEQFF. The CDR3 region has the DNA TGTGCCAGCACATCAAGCTCCTACAATGAGCAGTTCTTC.

The chain combines TRBV20-1 with TRBJ1-6, with 8 positions matching TRBD1. Germline V lookup: CDR1 DFQATT, CDR2 SNEGSKA (reference sequence). The length of the CDR3 is 13 residues. Trimming cost V 5 bases and J 8 bases; bases outside gene matches: 5. The CDR3, as DNA: TGCAGTGCTTGGACAGGGATCTATTCACCCCTCCACTTT. Translated: CSAWTGIYSPLHF.

This chain joins TRBV20-1 and TRBJ1-1; D is possibly TRBD1 (6 bases). Trimming removed 6 bases from V and 3 bases from J, with 14 bases in between. Germline V gene data show CDR1 as DFQATT and CDR2 as SNEGSKA (reference sequence). This CDR3 region has 13 residues. CDR3 protein: CSAPGAGDTEAFF. The CDR3 region has the DNA TGCAGTGCGCCGGGGGCCGGGGACACTGAAGCTTTCTTT.

This clonotype was seen ten or more times. V and J are TRBV7-2 and TRBJ1-1; no clear D gene. This CDR3 has 14 residues. The germline V gene has CDR1 SGHTA and CDR2 FQGNSA. With 7 bases removed from V and 6 bases from J, the gap between germline ends came to 18 bases. As DNA, the CDR3 is TGTGCCAGCACTCCACTGTTTCCCGGGGCTGAAGCTTTCTTT. Translated, it gives CASTPLFPGAEAFF.

The chain combines TRBV7-2 with TRBJ1-5; 7 nucleotides agree with TRBD1. The CDR3 spans 15 residues. Germline V gene sequence: CDR1 SGHTA, CDR2 FQGNSA. With 3 bases clipped from V and 3 bases from J, the junction kept 5 bases outside the gene matches. CDR3 DNA: TGTGCCAGCAGCTTCGACAGGGTTTACAATCAGCCCCAGCATTTT. Its translation is CASSFDRVYNQPQHF. Using reference TRBV7-2 and TRBJ1-5 for the parts outside the CDR3, the full variable domain is GAGVSQSPSNKVTEKGKDVELRCDPISGHTALYWYRQSLGQGLEFLIYFQGNSAPDKSGLPSDRFSAERTGGSVSTLTIQRTQQEDSAVYLCASSFDRVYNQPQHFGDGTRLSIL.

This clonotype was picked up a small number of times. V is TRBV28 and J is TRBJ1-6; D uncertain. The germline CDR1 and CDR2 sequences are MDHEN and SYDVKM. V was trimmed by 5 bases and J by 0 bases, leaving 11 bases between them. This CDR3 region has 16 residues. This CDR3 is CASSPSGSSYNSPLHF. In DNA, the CDR3 is TGTGCCAGCAGTCCCTCCGGGAGCTCCTATAATTCACCCCTCCACTTT.

This clonotype was seen more than once but under ten times. The chain couples TRBV6-5 to TRBJ2-6; D is undetermined. The V and J ends lost 1 base and 0 bases respectively, with 22 bases between them. Per germline, CDR1 MNHEY and CDR2 SVGAGI. The CDR3 sequence is 21 residues long. In DNA form, the CDR3 reads TGTGCCAGCAGTTACTTAGGCCAAGATTCACTCGGGTTCTCTGGGGCCAACGTCCTGACTTTC. It is translated as CASSYLGQDSLGFSGANVLTF.

The chain combines TRBV19 with TRBJ2-5, with D perhaps TRBD1 or TRBD2 (5 bases each). This CDR3 has 16 amino acids. Germline CDR1 and CDR2: LNHDA and SQIVND (reference sequence). V lost 6 bases and J 2 bases, leaving 19 bases between the germline ends. Here the CDR3 reads CASSFGTLVGQETQYF. DNA for the CDR3: TGTGCCAGTAGCTTCGGGACGCTGGTGGGTCAAGAGACCCAGTACTTC. Variable domain in full (rest from reference TRBV19 and TRBJ2-5): DGGITQSPKYLFRKEGQNVTLSCEQNLNHDAMYWYRQDPGQGLRLIYYSQIVNDFQKGDIAEGYSVSREKKESFPLTVTSAQKNPTAFYLCASSFGTLVGQETQYFGPGTRLLVL.

As for this clonotype: A read error is possible here, since a much larger clone lies one base away. V and J are TRBV7-2 and TRBJ2-3; D is tentatively TRBD1 or TRBD2 (6 bases each). The V gene's germline CDR1 is SGHTA and CDR2 FQGNSA. V was shortened by 9 bases and J by 0 bases, with 10 bases between the two germline ends. The CDR3 length is 13 residues. The CDR3 nucleotides read TGTGCCAGAGGGGGGTATAGCACAGATACGCAGTATTTT. Translating it yields CARGGYSTDTQYF. The full variable domain, in which reference TRBV7-2 and TRBJ2-3 provide the parts outside the CDR3, is GAGVSQSPSNKVTEKGKDVELRCDPISGHTALYWYRQSLGQGLEFLIYFQGNSAPDKSGLPSDRFSAERTGGSVSTLTIQRTQQEDSAVYLCARGGYSTDTQYFGPGTRLTVL.

The rearrangement joins TRBV7-6 to TRBJ1-1; 7 nucleotides agree with TRBD1. The CDR3 is 15 amino acids. V lost 5 bases to trimming and J lost 6 bases; unmatched junction nucleotides: 12. CDR1 and CDR2 from the germline V gene are SGHVS and FNYEAQ. The CDR3 bases are TGTGCCAGCAGCCCGACGGACAGGAAGGTCTCTGAAGCTTTCTTT. It yields the protein CASSPTDRKVSEAFF.

This clonotype showed up many times. V usage is TRBV28 and J usage is TRBJ2-5; TRBD1 agrees at 9 bases. J was trimmed by 3 bases and V by 5 bases; bases with no gene match: 1. This CDR3 contains 13 residues. Germline CDR1 reads MDHEN; CDR2 reads SYDVKM. CDR3 sequence: CASSRTGEETQYF. The CDR3 DNA follows: TGTGCCAGCAGTCGGACAGGGGAAGAGACCCAGTACTTC.